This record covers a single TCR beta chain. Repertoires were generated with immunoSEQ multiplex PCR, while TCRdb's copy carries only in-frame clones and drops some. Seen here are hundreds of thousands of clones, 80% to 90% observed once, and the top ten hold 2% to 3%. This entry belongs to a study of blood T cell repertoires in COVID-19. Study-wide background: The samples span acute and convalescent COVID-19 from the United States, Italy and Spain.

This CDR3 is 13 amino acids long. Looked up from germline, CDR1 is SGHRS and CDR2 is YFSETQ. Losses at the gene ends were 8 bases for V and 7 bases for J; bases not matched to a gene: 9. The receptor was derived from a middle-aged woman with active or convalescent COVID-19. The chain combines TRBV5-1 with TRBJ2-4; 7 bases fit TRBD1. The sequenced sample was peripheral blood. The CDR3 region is CASKGTATNIQYF. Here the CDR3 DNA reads TGCGCCAGTAAAGGGACAGCAACGAACATTCAGTACTTC.